This T cell receptor (beta chain) was profiled in a study of CD8+ T cells in alopecia areata. The sample's treatment: oral pan-JAK inhibitor, 5-10 mg twice daily. Collected material from alopecia areata patients comprised lesional scalp punch biopsies and peripheral blood. The sequencing template was cDNA reverse transcribed from extracted RNA. TCRdb keeps only in-frame clones here, not all; method: immunoSEQ multiplex PCR. The table includes roughly 99,000 clones, 84% detected once. CDR1 is MNHEY, CDR2 SMNVEV, per germline (reference sequence). This CDR3 is built from 10 residues. V was shortened by 8 bases and J by 5 bases, with 4 bases between the two germline ends.

This TCR was sampled from a human donor with alopecia areata. The sequencing here drew on CD8+ T cells sorted from blood, taken at week 24, from a patient treated with tofacitinib. The rearrangement links TRBV27 to TRBJ1-5; D call uncertain. CDR3 sequence: CASGDQPQHF. The CDR3 bases are TGTGCCAGCGGGGATCAGCCCCAGCATTTT.